These T cell receptor beta chains were read from a single sample in a study of blood T cell repertoires in COVID-19. Data came from immunoSEQ multiplex PCR; TCRdb stores just in-frame clones and leaves some out. Of 150,000 to 200,000 clones listed, more than 75% are singletons. The sample taken for sequencing was peripheral blood. These TCRs come from a man aged 40-49 years with active or convalescent COVID-19. Each CDR3 is given with its conserved first and last residue. A D gene is named only where the DNA matches it firmly. Some rows have no size entry. The others give once, few or many, or a class for an expanded clone.

D gene	clone size	V gene	J gene	CDR3 DNA	CDR3 protein
TRBD1	.	TRBV19	TRBJ2-2	TGTGCCAGTAGTTGGACAGGGAATTCCGCCGGGGAGCTGTTTTTT	CASSWTGNSAGELFF
.	.	TRBV28	TRBJ2-2	TGTGCCAGCAGCTACGGACAGAACACCGGGGAGCTGTTTTTT	CASSYGQNTGELFF
TRBD1	.	TRBV6-6	TRBJ1-2	TGTGCCAGCAGTTACAGTACAGGGGGATCGGATGGCTACACCTTC	CASSYSTGGSDGYTF
.	.	TRBV30	TRBJ2-5	TGTGCCTGGAGCTCGGGCAGCGAGGGGACCCAGTACTTC	CAWSSGSEGTQYF
.	.	TRBV11-3	TRBJ2-5	TGTGCCAGCAGCCCGGGGCAGGGGGGAAGAGAGACCCAGTACTTC	CASSPGQGGRETQYF
TRBD2	.	TRBV7-8	TRBJ2-7	TGTGCCAGCAGCTTAGCCCAGCGGGGGCTGAACCACGAGCAGTACTTC	CASSLAQRGLNHEQYF
.	.	TRBV30	TRBJ2-7	TGTGCCTGGAGTTTAAACTACGAGCAGTACTTC	CAWSLNYEQYF
TRBD2	few	TRBV6-2/TRBV6-3	TRBJ2-5	TGTGCCAGCAGCAAACTAGCGGGGGGGAAAGAGACCCAGTACTTC	CASSKLAGGKETQYF
TRBD1	.	TRBV6-5	TRBJ2-1	TGTGCCAGCAGCCACCTCCGGGACAGACACAATGAGCAGTTCTTC	CASSHLRDRHNEQFF
.	.	TRBV4-2	TRBJ2-4	TGTGCCAGCAGCCAAGTAGGGGAAGCCAAAAACATTCAGTACTTC	CASSQVGEAKNIQYF
.	once	TRBV29-1	TRBJ1-1	TGCAGCGTTGGGTCCCGCGTTGAAGCTTTCTTT	CSVGSRVEAFF
.	.	TRBV5-4	TRBJ2-4	TGTGCCAGCAGCTCCCAGAAAAACATTCAGTACTTC	CASSSQKNIQYF
TRBD1	.	TRBV5-1	TRBJ2-3	TGCGCCAGCAGCTCGATTCCACAGGGGGCGAAAGATACGCAGTATTTT	CASSSIPQGAKDTQYF
.	.	TRBV7-3	TRBJ1-1	TGTGCCAGCAGCGCCGACAAGGACACTGAAGCTTTCTTT	CASSADKDTEAFF
TRBD1	few	TRBV18	TRBJ1-2	TGTGCCAGCTCACTCCGGGACAGATCTAACTATGGCTACACCTTC	CASSLRDRSNYGYTF
.	.	TRBV30	TRBJ1-4	TGTGCCTGGAGTTCCCAGGATGAAAAACTGTTTTTT	CAWSSQDEKLFF
.	.	TRBV9	TRBJ1-6	TGTGCCAGCAGCGTAGATATGGGCTCTAATTCACCCCTCCACTTT	CASSVDMGSNSPLHF
TRBD1	once	TRBV5-1	TRBJ2-1	TGCGCCAGCAGCTTGTTTCCCCGGGACAGGGGATCCAATGAGCAGTTCTTC	CASSLFPRDRGSNEQFF
TRBD1	.	TRBV4-2	TRBJ2-7	TGTGCCAGCAGCCAAGTTCAGGGGGCGGGGGAGCAGTACTTC	CASSQVQGAGEQYF
.	.	TRBV28	TRBJ2-7	TGTGCCAGCAGTTTACAGGGGTTCGAGCAGTACTTC	CASSLQGFEQYF
.	once	TRBV7-9	TRBJ1-1	TGTGCCAGCAGCGCCAAGGGAGGGGCTGAAGCTTTCTTT	CASSAKGGAEAFF
.	.	TRBV2	TRBJ2-6	TGTGCCAGCAGTACGAACACAGGGCCGGGGGCCAACGTCCTGACTTTC	CASSTNTGPGANVLTF
TRBD1	.	TRBV29-1	TRBJ2-7	TGCAGCGTTGCCCGGACAGGGGAAGCCGAGCAGTACTTC	CSVARTGEAEQYF
.	.	TRBV9	TRBJ2-2	TGTGCCAGCAGCGTTGAGGGGGGGGCCCGACCCACCGGGGAGCTGTTTTTT	CASSVEGGARPTGELFF
TRBD1	.	TRBV5-4	TRBJ1-1	TGTGCCAGCAGCACCGACAGGGTCACTGAAGCTTTCTTT	CASSTDRVTEAFF
.	.	TRBV2	TRBJ2-3	TGTGCCAGCAGAGCGGACAGAATAAGCACAGATACGCAGTATTTT	CASRADRISTDTQYF
.	.	TRBV11-3	TRBJ2-7	TGTGCCAGCAGCTTGGGGCCGTCCTCCTACGAGCAGTACTTC	CASSLGPSSYEQYF
TRBD1	.	TRBV29-1	TRBJ1-2	TGCAGCGTTGACGCCCGGGACAGGGGCGGCTACACCTTC	CSVDARDRGGYTF
.	.	TRBV2	TRBJ1-5	TGTGCCAGCCACCGGGACATTAATCAGCCCCAGCATTTT	CASHRDINQPQHF
.	.	TRBV6-2/TRBV6-3	TRBJ1-2	TGTGCCAGCAGCCAGTGGGGCGGCCTAGGTGGCTACACCTTC	CASSQWGGLGGYTF
.	.	TRBV7-6	TRBJ1-5	TGTGCCAGCAGCTCCATGGAGGGGTCTCAGCCCCAGCATTTT	CASSSMEGSQPQHF
.	.	TRBV5-1	TRBJ1-2	TGCGCCAGCAGCTTGGCCGGGGGGATTGGTGGCTACACCTTC	CASSLAGGIGGYTF
.	.	TRBV7-2	TRBJ1-4	TGTGCCAGCAGACCCAATCCAGCTAATGAAAAACTGTTTTTT	CASRPNPANEKLFF
TRBD1	.	TRBV18	TRBJ1-2	TGTGCCAGCTCGCCCGGACAGGGACTGTCTAACTATGGCTACACCTTC	CASSPGQGLSNYGYTF
.	.	TRBV11-3	TRBJ1-1	TGTGCCAGCAGCTTAATTGTCAGCGGGAGCACTGAAGCTTTCTTT	CASSLIVSGSTEAFF
.	.	TRBV13	TRBJ2-7	TGTGCCAGCAGCTTCAAATCCTACGAGCAGTACTTC	CASSFKSYEQYF
.	.	TRBV19	TRBJ2-2	TGTGCCAGTGTCGTCGGAGCGGGCGGGGAGCTGTTTTTT	CASVVGAGGELFF
TRBD1	.	TRBV28	TRBJ2-3	TGTGCCAGCAGTTCCGGACAGGGAAGCACAGATACGCAGTATTTT	CASSSGQGSTDTQYF
TRBD1	.	TRBV28	TRBJ2-4	TGTGCCAGCAGTTTCCCGGGACAGGGGGACATTCAGTACTTC	CASSFPGQGDIQYF
TRBD1	.	TRBV7-6	TRBJ2-6	TGTGCCAGCAGCTTAGGGACAGGCTCTGGGGCCAACGTCCTGACTTTC	CASSLGTGSGANVLTF
.	.	TRBV7-9	TRBJ1-2	TGTGCCAGCAGCTTAGGTTTGGCGGCTGTTGACGGCTACACCTTC	CASSLGLAAVDGYTF
.	.	TRBV5-1	TRBJ1-1	TGCGCCAGCAGCATACAGACAACGAACACTGAAGCTTTCTTT	CASSIQTTNTEAFF
TRBD2	few	TRBV19	TRBJ2-7	TGTGCCAGTAGTATGTCAGGTAGCGGGGGTTACGAGCAGTACTTC	CASSMSGSGGYEQYF
TRBD1	few	TRBV6-5	TRBJ1-2	TGTGCCAGCAGGGAGACAGGGGGCTATGGCTACACCTTC	CASRETGGYGYTF
TRBD1	.	TRBV25-1	TRBJ2-3	TGTGCCAGCAGTGATAACCGCCCCGACAGGGTGGGGGCAGATACGCAGTATTTT	CASSDNRPDRVGADTQYF
.	.	TRBV28	TRBJ1-5	TGTGCCAGCATCGGGAGACGGGAAATCAATCAGCCCCAGCATTTT	CASIGRREINQPQHF
TRBD1	.	TRBV3-1/TRBV3-2	TRBJ2-7	TGTGCCAGCAGCTCACAATCCGGGACAGGGCCCTACGAGCAGTACTTC	CASSSQSGTGPYEQYF
TRBD1	.	TRBV28	TRBJ1-5	TGTGCCAGCCTAGGGACAGGGGGCTTCAATCAGCCCCAGCATTTT	CASLGTGGFNQPQHF
.	few	TRBV24-1	TRBJ2-2	TGTGCCACCGAGAAGGGGGACACCCACACCGGGGAGCTGTTTTTT	CATEKGDTHTGELFF
.	.	TRBV6-5	TRBJ2-2	TGTGCCAGCACCCTGGACTTCAGCGGGGAGCTGTTTTTT	CASTLDFSGELFF
TRBD1	few	TRBV5-6	TRBJ2-7	TGTGCCAGCAGCCTTGTCGGGACAGGGGGCGGAGAGCAGTACTTC	CASSLVGTGGGEQYF
TRBD2	.	TRBV5-5	TRBJ2-5	TGTGCCAGCAGCTTTTCGAGCGGGGTCGAGACCCAGTACTTC	CASSFSSGVETQYF
TRBD1	.	TRBV4-1	TRBJ2-1	TGCGCCAGCAGCCGGGGACAGGGGGTCGACTACAATGAGCAGTTCTTC	CASSRGQGVDYNEQFF
TRBD1	once	TRBV6-5	TRBJ1-1	TGTGCCAGCAGGAGTCAAGGGGGCGGCACTGAAGCTTTCTTT	CASRSQGGGTEAFF
.	.	TRBV24-1	TRBJ2-3	TGTGCCACCAGTGATTTTCAGGGCACAGATACGCAGTATTTT	CATSDFQGTDTQYF
TRBD1	.	TRBV7-8	TRBJ2-2	TGTGCCAGCAGCTTAGTGGACAGGGGGAACACCGGGGAGCTGTTTTTT	CASSLVDRGNTGELFF